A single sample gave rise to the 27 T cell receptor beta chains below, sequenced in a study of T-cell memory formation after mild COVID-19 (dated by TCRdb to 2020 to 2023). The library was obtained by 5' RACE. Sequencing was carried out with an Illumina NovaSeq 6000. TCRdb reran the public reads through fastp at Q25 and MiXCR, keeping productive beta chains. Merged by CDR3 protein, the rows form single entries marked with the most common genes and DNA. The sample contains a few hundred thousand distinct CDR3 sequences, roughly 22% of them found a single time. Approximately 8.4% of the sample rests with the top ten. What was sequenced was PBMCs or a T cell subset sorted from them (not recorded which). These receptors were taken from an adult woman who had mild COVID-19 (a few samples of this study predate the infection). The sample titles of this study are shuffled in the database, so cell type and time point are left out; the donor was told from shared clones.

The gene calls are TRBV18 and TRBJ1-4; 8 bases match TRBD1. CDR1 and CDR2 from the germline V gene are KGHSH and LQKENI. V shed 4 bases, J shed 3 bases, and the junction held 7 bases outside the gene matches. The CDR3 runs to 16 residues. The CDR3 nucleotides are TGTGCCAGCTCACTCACCGGGACAGGCCCTAATGAAAAACTGTTTTTT. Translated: CASSLTGTGPNEKLFF.

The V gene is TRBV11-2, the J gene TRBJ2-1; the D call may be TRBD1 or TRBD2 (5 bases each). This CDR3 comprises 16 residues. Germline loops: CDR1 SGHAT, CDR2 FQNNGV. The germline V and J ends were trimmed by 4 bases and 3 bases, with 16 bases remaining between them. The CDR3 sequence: CASSSGMRGYYNEQFF. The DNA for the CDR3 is TGTGCCAGCAGCTCAGGGATGAGGGGATACTACAATGAGCAGTTCTTC. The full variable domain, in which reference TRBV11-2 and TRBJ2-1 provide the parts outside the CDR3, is EAGVAQSPRYKIIEKRQSVAFWCNPISGHATLYWYQQILGQGPKLLIQFQNNGVVDDSQLPKDRFSAERLKGVDSTLKIQPAKLEDSAVYLCASSSGMRGYYNEQFFGPGTRLTVL.

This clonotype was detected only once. The CDR3 nucleotides are TGTGCCAGCAGCAAAGCGCGTTTGGGGGCGCCATTT. Encoded protein: CASSKARLGAPF. The V gene is TRBV21-1, the J gene TRBJ1-1; the table's TRBD1 call for D was not verified on the DNA. TRBV21-1 is tagged as a pseudogene. The CDR3 has 12 amino acids.

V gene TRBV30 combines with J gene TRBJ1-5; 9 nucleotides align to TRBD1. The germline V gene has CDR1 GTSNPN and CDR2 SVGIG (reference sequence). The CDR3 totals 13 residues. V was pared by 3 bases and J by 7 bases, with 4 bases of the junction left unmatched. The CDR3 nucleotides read TGTGCCTGGAGCGGGACAGGGAGCCAGCCCCAGCATTTT. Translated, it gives CAWSGTGSQPQHF. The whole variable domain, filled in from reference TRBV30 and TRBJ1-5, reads SQTIHQWPATLVQPVGSPLSLECTVEGTSNPNLYWYRQAAGRGLQLLFYSVGIGQISSEVPQNLSASRPQDRQFILSSKKLLLSDSGFYLCAWSGTGSQPQHFGDGTRLSIL.

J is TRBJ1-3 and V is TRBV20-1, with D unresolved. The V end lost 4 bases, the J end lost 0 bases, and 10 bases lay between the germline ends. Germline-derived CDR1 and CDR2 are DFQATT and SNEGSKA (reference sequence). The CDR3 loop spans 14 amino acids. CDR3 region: CSAKKVRSGNTIYF. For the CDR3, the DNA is TGCAGTGCTAAGAAGGTCCGCTCTGGAAACACCATATATTTT.

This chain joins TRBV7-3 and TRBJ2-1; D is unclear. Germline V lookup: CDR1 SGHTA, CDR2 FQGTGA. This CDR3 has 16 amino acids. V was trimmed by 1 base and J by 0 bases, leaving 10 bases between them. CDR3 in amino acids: CASSLKPLSSYNEQFF. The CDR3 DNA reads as TGTGCCAGCAGCTTAAAACCCCTGAGCTCCTACAATGAGCAGTTCTTC.

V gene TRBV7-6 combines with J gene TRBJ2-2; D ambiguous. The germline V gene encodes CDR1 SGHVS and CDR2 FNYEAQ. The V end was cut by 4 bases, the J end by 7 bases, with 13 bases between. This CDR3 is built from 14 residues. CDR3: CASSSVRKGGELFF. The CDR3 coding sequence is TGTGCCAGCAGCTCCGTTCGAAAGGGCGGGGAGCTGTTTTTT.

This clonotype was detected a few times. CDR3 region: CASSDFVSGTSFDEQYF. DNA of the CDR3: TGTGCCAGCAGTGATTTCGTGTCGGGGACTAGCTTCGACGAGCAGTACTTC. The chain recombines TRBV25-1 with TRBJ2-7; 9 bases map to TRBD2. Germline CDR1 MGHDK, CDR2 SYGVNS. J gave up 5 bases and V 3 bases, and 14 bases lay outside the gene matches. The CDR3 contains 17 residues.

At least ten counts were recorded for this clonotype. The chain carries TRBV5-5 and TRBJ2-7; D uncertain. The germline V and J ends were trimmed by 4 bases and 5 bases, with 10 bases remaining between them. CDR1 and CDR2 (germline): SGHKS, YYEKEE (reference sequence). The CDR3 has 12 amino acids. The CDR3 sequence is CASSLDLDEQYF. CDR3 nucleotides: TGTGCCAGCAGCCTAGATCTCGACGAGCAGTACTTC.

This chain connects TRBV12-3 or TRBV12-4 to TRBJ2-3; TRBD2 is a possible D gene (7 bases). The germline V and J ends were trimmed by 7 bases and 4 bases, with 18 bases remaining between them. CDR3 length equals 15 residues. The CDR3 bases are TGTGCCAGCAAGACCACCCGGGGGGCATCAGATACGCAGTATTTT. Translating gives CASKTTRGASDTQYF.

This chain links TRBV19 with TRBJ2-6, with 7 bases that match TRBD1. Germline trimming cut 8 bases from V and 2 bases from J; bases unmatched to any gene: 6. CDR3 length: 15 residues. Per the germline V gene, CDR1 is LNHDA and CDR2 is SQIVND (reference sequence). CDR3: CASHYRGAGANVLTF. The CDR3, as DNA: TGTGCCAGTCATTACAGGGGAGCTGGGGCCAACGTCCTGACTTTC.

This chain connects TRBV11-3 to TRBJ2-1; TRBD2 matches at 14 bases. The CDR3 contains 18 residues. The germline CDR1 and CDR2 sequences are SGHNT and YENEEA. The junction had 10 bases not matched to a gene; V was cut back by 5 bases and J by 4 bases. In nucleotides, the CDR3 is TGTGCCAGCAGCCCTAAAGCGGGACTAGCGGGGGAGTACAATGAGCAGTTCTTC. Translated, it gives CASSPKAGLAGEYNEQFF.

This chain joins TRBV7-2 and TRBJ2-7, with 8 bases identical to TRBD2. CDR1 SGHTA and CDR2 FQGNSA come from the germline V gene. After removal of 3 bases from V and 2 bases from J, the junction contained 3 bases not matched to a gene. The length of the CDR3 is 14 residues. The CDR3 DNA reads TGTGCCAGCAGCTTTACTAGCGGCCCCTACGAGCAGTACTTC. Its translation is CASSFTSGPYEQYF.

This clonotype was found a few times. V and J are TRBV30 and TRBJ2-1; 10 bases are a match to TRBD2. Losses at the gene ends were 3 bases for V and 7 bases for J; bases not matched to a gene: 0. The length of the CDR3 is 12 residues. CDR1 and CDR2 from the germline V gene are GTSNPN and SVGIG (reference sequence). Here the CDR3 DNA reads TGTGCCTGGAGGGGACTAGCGAATGAGCAGTTCTTC. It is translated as CAWRGLANEQFF.

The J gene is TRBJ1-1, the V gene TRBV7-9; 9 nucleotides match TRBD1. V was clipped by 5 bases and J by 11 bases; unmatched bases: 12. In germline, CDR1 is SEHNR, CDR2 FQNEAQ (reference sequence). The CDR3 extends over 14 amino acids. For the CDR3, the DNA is TGTGCCAGCAGCCCCTGGGGACAGGGCGGTGTGGCTTTCTTT. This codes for CASSPWGQGGVAFF.

The DNA of the CDR3 is TGTGCCAGCAGTTTAGAGGGGAGCGGGGGCGGGGAGCTGTTTTTT. It codes for CASSLEGSGGGELFF. V usage is TRBV12-3 or TRBV12-4 and J usage is TRBJ2-2, with TRBD2 matching over 8 bases. There are 15 residues in the CDR3. V dropped 1 base and J dropped 7; count of bases not matched to a gene: 5.

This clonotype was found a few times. CDR3 amino acids: CSARKTSEDYNEQFF. CDR3 coding DNA: TGCAGTGCTAGAAAGACTAGTGAGGACTACAATGAGCAGTTCTTC. The chain joins TRBV20-1 to TRBJ2-1, with TRBD2 as a possible D gene (6 bases). The CDR3 totals 15 residues. Germline loops: CDR1 DFQATT, CDR2 SNEGSKA (reference sequence). V lost 2 bases to trimming and J lost 3 bases, with 14 bases between them.

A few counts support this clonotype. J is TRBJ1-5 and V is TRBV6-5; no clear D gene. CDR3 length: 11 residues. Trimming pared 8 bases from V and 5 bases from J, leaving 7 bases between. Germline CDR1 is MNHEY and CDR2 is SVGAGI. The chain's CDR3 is CASGWDQPQHF. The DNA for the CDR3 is TGTGCCAGCGGGTGGGATCAGCCCCAGCATTTT.

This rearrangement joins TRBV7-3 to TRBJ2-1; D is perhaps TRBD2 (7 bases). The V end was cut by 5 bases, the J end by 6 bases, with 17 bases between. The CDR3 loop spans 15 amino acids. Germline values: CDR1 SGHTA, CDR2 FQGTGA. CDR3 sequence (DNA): TGTGCCAGCAGCCCTGGGGCGGGGGCGGGCAATGAGCAGTTCTTC. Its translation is CASSPGAGAGNEQFF.

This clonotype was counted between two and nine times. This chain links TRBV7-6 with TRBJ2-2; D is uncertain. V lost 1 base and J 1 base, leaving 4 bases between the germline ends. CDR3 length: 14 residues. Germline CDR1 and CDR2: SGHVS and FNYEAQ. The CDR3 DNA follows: TGTGCCAGCAGCTTAGAACAGAACACCGGGGAGCTGTTTTTT. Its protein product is CASSLEQNTGELFF.

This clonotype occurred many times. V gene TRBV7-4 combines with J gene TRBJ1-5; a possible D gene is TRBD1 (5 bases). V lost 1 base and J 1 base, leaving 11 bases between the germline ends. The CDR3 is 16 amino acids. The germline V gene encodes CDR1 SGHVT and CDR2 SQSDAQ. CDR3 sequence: CASSLVVRESNQPQHF. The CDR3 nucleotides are TGTGCCAGCAGCTTAGTAGTCAGGGAGAGCAATCAGCCCCAGCATTTT. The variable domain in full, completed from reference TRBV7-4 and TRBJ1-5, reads GAGVSQSPRYKVAKRGRDVALRCDSISGHVTLYWYRQTLGQGSEVLTYSQSDAQRDKSGRPSGRFSAERPERSVSTLKIQRTEQGDSAVYLCASSLVVRESNQPQHFGDGTRLSIL.

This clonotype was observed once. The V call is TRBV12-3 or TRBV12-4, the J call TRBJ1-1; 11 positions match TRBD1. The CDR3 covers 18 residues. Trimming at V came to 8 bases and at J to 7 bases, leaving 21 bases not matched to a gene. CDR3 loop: CASGWGQGGGAGRIEAFF. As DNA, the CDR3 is TGTGCCAGCGGTTGGGGACAGGGGGGTGGGGCCGGACGTATTGAAGCTTTCTTT.

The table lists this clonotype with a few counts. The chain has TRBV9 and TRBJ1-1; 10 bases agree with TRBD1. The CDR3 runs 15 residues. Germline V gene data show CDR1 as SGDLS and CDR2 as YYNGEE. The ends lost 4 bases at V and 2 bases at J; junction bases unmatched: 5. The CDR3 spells CASSTRTGGNTEAFF. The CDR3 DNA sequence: TGTGCCAGCAGCACAAGGACAGGGGGAAACACTGAAGCTTTCTTT. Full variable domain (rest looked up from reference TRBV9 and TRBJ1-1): DSGVTQTPKHLITATGQRVTLRCSPRSGDLSVYWYQQSLDQGLQFLIQYYNGEERAKGNILERFSAQQFPDLHSELNLSSLELGDSALYFCASSTRTGGNTEAFFGQGTRLTVV.

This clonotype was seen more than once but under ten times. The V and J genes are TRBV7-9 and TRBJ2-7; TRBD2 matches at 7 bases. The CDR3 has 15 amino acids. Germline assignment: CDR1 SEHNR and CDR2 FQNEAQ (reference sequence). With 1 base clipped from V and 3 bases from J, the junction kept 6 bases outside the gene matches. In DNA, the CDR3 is TGTGCCAGCAGCTTAGGAGCGGGGACTGACTACGAGCAGTACTTC. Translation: CASSLGAGTDYEQYF.

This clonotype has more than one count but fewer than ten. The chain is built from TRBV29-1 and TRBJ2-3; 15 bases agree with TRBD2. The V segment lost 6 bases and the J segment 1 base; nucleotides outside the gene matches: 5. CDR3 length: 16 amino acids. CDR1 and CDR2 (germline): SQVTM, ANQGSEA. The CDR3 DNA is TGCAGCGTGGGACTAGCGGGGGGTGGCCGCACAGATACGCAGTATTTT. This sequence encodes CSVGLAGGGRTDTQYF.

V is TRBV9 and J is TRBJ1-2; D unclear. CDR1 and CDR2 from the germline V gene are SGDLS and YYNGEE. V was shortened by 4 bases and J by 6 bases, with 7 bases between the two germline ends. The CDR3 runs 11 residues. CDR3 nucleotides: TGTGCCAGCAGCTTAAACAATGGCTACACCTTC. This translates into CASSLNNGYTF.

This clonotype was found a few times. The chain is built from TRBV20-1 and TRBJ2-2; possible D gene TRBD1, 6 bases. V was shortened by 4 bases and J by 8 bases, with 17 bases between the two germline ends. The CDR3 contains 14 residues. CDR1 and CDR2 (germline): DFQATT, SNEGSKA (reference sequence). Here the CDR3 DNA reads TGCAGTGCTATGTGGGGGCGCGCCAGAGGGGAGCTGTTTTTT. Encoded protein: CSAMWGRARGELFF.